This T cell receptor (beta chain) derives from a study of T cells in Graves' hyperthyroidism and ophthalmopathy. Study overall: At the time of initial diagnosis and before any treatment, peripheral blood was collected.

Study results and limitations: Most expanded thyroid clonotypes above 0.001 recurred in blood. For ophthalmopathy, model prediction preceded onset by a median roughly 6.2 months.

RNA transcripts served as the template for amplifying TCR beta CDR3 regions. First-round RT-PCR targeting the TCR CDR3 was performed with the HTBI primer set. A single record per CDR3 protein comes from TCRdb applying MiXCR to the multiplex PCR reads. The table has fewer than 650,000 distinct CDR3 sequences, roughly 15% seen once. The table lists this clonotype with a count of one. What it recognizes is unknown. V gave up 3 bases and J gave up 7 bases; unmatched junction bases: 7. Germline V gives CDR1 LNHDA, CDR2 SQIVND (reference sequence). The CDR3 runs to 16 residues. Patients were excluded for uncontrolled infection, other autoimmune disease, pregnancy or lactation.

The sequencing input was blood. The TCR originated in a woman in her forties with Graves' ophthalmopathy. The gene calls are TRBV19 and TRBJ2-2, with 11 positions matching TRBD1. In DNA form, the CDR3 reads TGTGCCAGTAGTATCCGGACAGGGGGCAGGGGCGGGGAGCTGTTTTTT. Its translation is CASSIRTGGRGGELFF.